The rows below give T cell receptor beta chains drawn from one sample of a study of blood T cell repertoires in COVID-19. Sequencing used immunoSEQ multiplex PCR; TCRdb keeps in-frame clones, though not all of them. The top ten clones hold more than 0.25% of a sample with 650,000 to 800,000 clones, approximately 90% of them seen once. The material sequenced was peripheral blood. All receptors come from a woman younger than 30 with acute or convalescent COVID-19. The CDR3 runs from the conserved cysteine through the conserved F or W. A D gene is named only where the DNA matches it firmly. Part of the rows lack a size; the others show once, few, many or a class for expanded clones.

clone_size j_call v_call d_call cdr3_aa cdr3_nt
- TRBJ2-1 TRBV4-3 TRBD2 CASSSFIVGGEQFF TGCGCCAGCAGCTCTTTCATAGTGGGGGGGGAGCAGTTCTTC
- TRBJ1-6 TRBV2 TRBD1 CASSGTGGSYNSPLHF TGTGCCAGCAGCGGGACAGGGGGTTCCTATAATTCACCCCTCCACTTT
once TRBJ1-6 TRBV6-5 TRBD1 CASSSPTGGIHF TGTGCCAGCAGTTCCCCCACAGGGGGCATCCACTTT
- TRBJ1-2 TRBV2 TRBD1 CASRAGQGIAYGYTF TGTGCCAGCAGGGCCGGACAGGGTATAGCCTATGGCTACACCTTC
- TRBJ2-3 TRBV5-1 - CASSSLLQGLTDTQYF TGCGCCAGCAGCTCGCTGCTACAGGGTTTAACAGATACGCAGTATTTT
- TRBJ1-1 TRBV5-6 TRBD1 CASSTHRGVNTEAFF TGTGCCAGCAGCACCCACAGGGGAGTGAACACTGAAGCTTTCTTT
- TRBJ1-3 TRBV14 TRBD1 CASSRRSGGHGNTIYF TGTGCCAGCAGCCGGCGGTCAGGGGGTCATGGAAACACCATATATTTT
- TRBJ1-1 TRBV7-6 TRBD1 CASSTDRDAGNTEAFF TGTGCCAGCAGCACGGACAGGGACGCGGGTAACACTGAAGCTTTCTTT
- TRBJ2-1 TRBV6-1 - CASSEGGEQFF TGTGCCAGCAGTGAAGGCGGGGAGCAGTTCTTC
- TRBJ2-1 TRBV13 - CASSQLVNEQFF TGTGCCAGCAGTCAACTAGTGAATGAGCAGTTCTTC
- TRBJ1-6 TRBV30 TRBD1 CAVQGANYNSPLHF TGTGCCGTACAGGGGGCAAACTATAATTCACCCCTCCACTTT
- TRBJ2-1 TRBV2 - CASSPIGPMQFF TGTGCCAGCAGTCCCATTGGGCCGATGCAGTTCTTC
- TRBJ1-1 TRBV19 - CASSIREELFF TGTGCCAGTAGTATAAGGGAGGAACTTTTCTTT
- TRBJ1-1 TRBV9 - CASSVGGENTEAFF TGTGCCAGCAGCGTCGGGGGGGAGAACACTGAAGCTTTCTTT
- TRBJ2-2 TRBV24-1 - CATSALQGGTGELFF TGTGCCACCAGTGCCTTACAGGGAGGGACCGGGGAGCTGTTTTTT
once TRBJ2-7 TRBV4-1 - CASSPGLLYYEQYF TGCGCCAGCAGCCCGGGACTCCTATACTACGAGCAGTACTTC
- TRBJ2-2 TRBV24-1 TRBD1 CATSDPGQGNTGELFF TGTGCCACCAGTGACCCAGGACAGGGGAACACCGGGGAGCTGTTTTTT
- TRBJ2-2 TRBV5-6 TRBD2 CASSPITSGSSTGELFF TGTGCCAGCAGCCCGATCACTAGCGGGAGTTCCACCGGGGAGCTGTTTTTT
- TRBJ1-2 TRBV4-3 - CASSQDKFSPGYTF TGCGCCAGCAGCCAAGATAAATTTAGTCCCGGCTACACCTTC
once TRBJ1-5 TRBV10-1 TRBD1 CASSGRGPNQPQHF TGCGCCAGCAGTGGCAGGGGGCCCAATCAGCCCCAGCATTTT